The rows below give T cell receptor beta chains drawn from one sample of a study of a mutant IDH1 vaccine in newly diagnosed glioma. Their specific antigens are unknown. TCRdb keeps only in-frame clones here, not all; method: immunoSEQ multiplex PCR. This sample has tens of thousands of clones; around 85% occur once, and the top ten carry 0.6% to 0.95%. Sequenced material: PBMCs, taken from a glioma patient whose treatment included an IDH1 peptide vaccine. The receptors come from a woman in her forties or fifties with glioma. Both conserved end residues are part of each CDR3. D genes are given only for firm matches. Clone size is given for some rows only: seen once, a few or many times, or a class if the clone is expanded.

j_gene | v_gene | d_gene | abundance | CDR3nt | CDR3aa
TRBJ1-2 | TRBV6-5 | . | . | TGTGCCAGCAGAGACACAAGCAATGGCTACACCTTC | CASRDTSNGYTF
TRBJ1-1 | TRBV30 | TRBD1 | few | TGTGCCTGGAGTCCTACAGGGGCCACTGAAGCTTTCTTT | CAWSPTGATEAFF
TRBJ2-4 | TRBV14 | . | . | TGTGCCAGCAGCCAAGGGGGCCTCGGCGGATCCAAAAACATTCAGTACTTC | CASSQGGLGGSKNIQYF
TRBJ2-7 | TRBV7-6 | . | once | TGTGCCAGCAGCTTAGGGCCCCCCCAGGCCCACGAGCAGTACTTC | CASSLGPPQAHEQYF
TRBJ2-7 | TRBV19 | TRBD1 | once | TGTGCCAGTAGTTCGGCAGGGGGTCTGTACGAGCAGTACTTC | CASSSAGGLYEQYF
TRBJ2-7 | TRBV6-6 | . | . | TGTGCCAGCAGGCCCTACTGGCCTTCCTACGAGCAGTACTTC | CASRPYWPSYEQYF
TRBJ2-3 | TRBV15 | . | . | TGTGCCACCAGCTTCGAGGGGGGAGATACGCAGTATTTT | CATSFEGGDTQYF
TRBJ1-5 | TRBV29-1 | . | . | TGCAGCACTGGAGAGACAGGCAATCAGCCCCAGCATTTT | CSTGETGNQPQHF
TRBJ2-7 | TRBV7-2 | TRBD2 | . | TGTGCCAGCAGCTTAGTGGGGACTAGCGGGAGTTCCTACGAGCAGTACTTC | CASSLVGTSGSSYEQYF
TRBJ1-5 | TRBV12-5 | . | few | TGTGCTAGTGGTTCAGAGGGCAATCAGCCCCAGCATTTT | CASGSEGNQPQHF
TRBJ1-5 | TRBV28 | . | . | TGTGCCAGCAGCTCGGGACGGAGCAGGCCCCAGCATTTT | CASSSGRSRPQHF
TRBJ1-5 | TRBV7-9 | TRBD1 | few | TGTGCCAGCAGCGGGACAGGGGGTCAGCCCCAGCATTTT | CASSGTGGQPQHF
TRBJ1-5 | TRBV28 | . | . | TGTGCCAGCATCGACCGCAATCAGCCCCAGCATTTT | CASIDRNQPQHF
TRBJ1-5 | TRBV5-5 | TRBD1 | once | TGTGCCAGCAGCCTACAGGGGAGGAATCAGCCCCAGCATTTT | CASSLQGRNQPQHF
TRBJ2-5 | TRBV4-1 | TRBD2 | . | TGCGCCAGCAGCCAAGGGCGGGAGACTAGCGGGATAAGAGAGACCCAGTACTTC | CASSQGRETSGIRETQYF
TRBJ1-2 | TRBV6-1 | . | . | TGTGCCAGCAGTGAACGATCCAGGGGACCTGTGTATGGCTACACCTTC | CASSERSRGPVYGYTF
TRBJ2-1 | TRBV4-1 | . | . | TGCGCCAGCAGCCTCCTCGGGAATGAGCAGTTCTTC | CASSLLGNEQFF
TRBJ1-1 | TRBV5-8 | TRBD1 | . | TGTGCCAGCAGCTTAACACAAGGGGGCTTGACTGAAGCTTTCTTT | CASSLTQGGLTEAFF
TRBJ2-1 | TRBV19 | TRBD2 | . | TGTGCCAGTAGTGGGGGGAGGGCTAGCGGTTACAATGAGCAGTTCTTC | CASSGGRASGYNEQFF
TRBJ1-6 | TRBV7-9 | . | . | TGTGCCAGCAGCCTAGGGGGCTCCTATAATTCACCCCTCCACTTT | CASSLGGSYNSPLHF
TRBJ2-4 | TRBV5-4 | . | . | TGTGCCAGCAGCTTGGAGGCGACTGATGCCAAAAACATTCAGTACTTC | CASSLEATDAKNIQYF
TRBJ2-7 | TRBV27 | TRBD2 | . | TGTGCCAGCAGTACGGGGACTAGCGGGCCGACCTACGAGCAGTACTTC | CASSTGTSGPTYEQYF
TRBJ2-7 | TRBV7-9 | . | . | TGTGCCAGCAGCTTCCAGGGAGTCTACGAGCAGTACTTC | CASSFQGVYEQYF
TRBJ1-3 | TRBV29-1 | . | . | TGCAGCGTTGCGACCTGGAGGAGCTCTGGAAACACCATATATTTT | CSVATWRSSGNTIYF
TRBJ1-1 | TRBV18 | TRBD1 | few | TGTGCCAGCTCACCCCAGGGGGTAGGGAACACTGAAGCTTTCTTT | CASSPQGVGNTEAFF
TRBJ1-5 | TRBV2 | . | . | TGTGCCAGCAGTGATAGGGAGGGTCAGCCCCAGCATTTT | CASSDREGQPQHF
TRBJ2-5 | TRBV5-4 | . | . | TGTGCCAGCAGCCCGACAGGTTCTATTGGAGAGACCCAGTACTTC | CASSPTGSIGETQYF
TRBJ2-7 | TRBV5-5 | . | . | TGTGCCAGCAGCTTGGGCACCGGGACGGCCTCCGCCGAGCAGTACTTC | CASSLGTGTASAEQYF
TRBJ2-1 | TRBV28 | TRBD1 | . | TGTGCCAGCAGTTTCCCCCTTCAGGACAGGGAAAATGAGCAGTTCTTC | CASSFPLQDRENEQFF
TRBJ2-3 | TRBV5-1 | TRBD2 | . | TGCGCCAGCAGCCCCCCAGTGGCGGGAGAAGCAGATACGCAGTATTTT | CASSPPVAGEADTQYF
TRBJ1-5 | TRBV19 | . | . | TGTGCCAGTATGGTCAGAGATAGCAATCAGCCCCAGCATTTT | CASMVRDSNQPQHF